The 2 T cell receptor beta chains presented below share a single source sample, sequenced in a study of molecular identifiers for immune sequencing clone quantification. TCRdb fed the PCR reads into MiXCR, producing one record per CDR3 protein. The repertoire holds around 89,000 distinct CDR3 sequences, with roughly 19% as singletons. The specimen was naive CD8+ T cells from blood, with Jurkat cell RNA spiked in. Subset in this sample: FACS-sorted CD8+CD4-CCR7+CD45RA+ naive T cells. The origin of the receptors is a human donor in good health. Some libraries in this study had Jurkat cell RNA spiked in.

The CDR3 nucleotides are TGTGCCAGCAGTTTTTTTCCCGAAACGCGCAATGAGCAGTTCTTC. Translated: CASSFFPETRNEQFF. This rearrangement joins TRBV27 to TRBJ2-1; D uncertain. V gave up 3 bases and J gave up 6 bases, with 15 bases separating them. Germline values: CDR1 MNHEY, CDR2 SMNVEV (reference sequence). The CDR3 consists of 15 residues.

For the CDR3, the DNA is TGTGCCAGCACTCCAGGGGCCGGTAGACTATACACAGATACGCAGTATTTT. Amino acid sequence: CASTPGAGRLYTDTQYF. This sequence joins TRBV9 and TRBJ2-3; weak D call: TRBD1 (6 bases). The CDR3 consists of 17 residues. Germline V lookup: CDR1 SGDLS, CDR2 YYNGEE. Deletions cut 6 bases from V and 2 bases from J, with 22 bases between.